Sequencing of this TCR beta chain was carried out in a study of blood T cell repertoires in COVID-19. Study-level information: Collection of acute and convalescent COVID-19 samples took place in the United States, Italy and Spain. The cDNA or gDNA used as material had been derived from T cells, B-cell-depleted T cells, or PBMCs.

This clone was seen once. Germline V gene data show CDR1 as LNHDA and CDR2 as SQIVND (reference sequence). The V end was cut by 3 bases, the J end by 1 base, with 9 bases between. This CDR3 has 14 amino acids. Methods used by the authors: Amplification of reference gene primers provided the estimated nucleated cell counts. Some clones are missing from TCRdb's copy, which holds only in-frame ones; the method was immunoSEQ multiplex PCR. The V and J calls and clone size were taken over from that table, and D and trimming were inferred from the DNA. The sample contains 50,000 to 55,000 clones, under 90% of which appear only once.

The origin of this receptor is an older man with acute or convalescent COVID-19. This chain joins TRBV19 and TRBJ1-1; unclear D gene. Sequencing input: peripheral blood. CDR3 nucleotides: TGTGCCAGTAGTATGGAGAGAAGGAACACTGAAGCTTTCTTT. Protein: CASSMERRNTEAFF.